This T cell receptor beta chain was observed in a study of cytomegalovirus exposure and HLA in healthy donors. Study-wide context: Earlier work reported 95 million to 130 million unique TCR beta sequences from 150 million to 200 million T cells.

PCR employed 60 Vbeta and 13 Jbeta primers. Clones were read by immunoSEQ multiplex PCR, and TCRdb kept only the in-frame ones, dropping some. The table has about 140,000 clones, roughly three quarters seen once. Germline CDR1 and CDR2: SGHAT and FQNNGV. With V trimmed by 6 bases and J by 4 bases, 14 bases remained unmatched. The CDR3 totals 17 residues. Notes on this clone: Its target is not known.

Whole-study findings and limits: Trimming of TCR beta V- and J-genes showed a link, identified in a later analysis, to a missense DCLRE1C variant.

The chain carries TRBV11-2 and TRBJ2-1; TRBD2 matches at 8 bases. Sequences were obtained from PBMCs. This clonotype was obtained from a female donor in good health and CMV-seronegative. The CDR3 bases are TGTGCCAGCAGTCTCAATCTGGCGGGCGGGGGGTACAATGAGCAGTTCTTC. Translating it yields CASSLNLAGGGYNEQFF.